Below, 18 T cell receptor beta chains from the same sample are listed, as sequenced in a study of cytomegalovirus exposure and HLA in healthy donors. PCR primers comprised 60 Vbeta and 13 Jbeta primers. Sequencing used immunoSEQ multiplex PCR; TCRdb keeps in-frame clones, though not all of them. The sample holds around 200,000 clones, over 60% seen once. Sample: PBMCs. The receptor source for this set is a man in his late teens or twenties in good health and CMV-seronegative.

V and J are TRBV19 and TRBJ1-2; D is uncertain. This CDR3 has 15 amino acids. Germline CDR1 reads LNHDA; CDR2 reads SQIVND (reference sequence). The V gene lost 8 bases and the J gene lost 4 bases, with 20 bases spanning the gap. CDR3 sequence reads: CASERKSSTIYGYTF. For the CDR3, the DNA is TGTGCCAGTGAAAGGAAGAGCAGCACTATCTATGGCTACACCTTC.

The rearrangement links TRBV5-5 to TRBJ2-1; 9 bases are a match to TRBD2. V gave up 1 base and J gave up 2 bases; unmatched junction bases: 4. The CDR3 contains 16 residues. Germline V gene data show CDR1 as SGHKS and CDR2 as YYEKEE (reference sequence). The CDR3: CASSLRLAGTYNEQFF. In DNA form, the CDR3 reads TGTGCCAGCAGCTTGCGGCTAGCGGGGACCTACAATGAGCAGTTCTTC.

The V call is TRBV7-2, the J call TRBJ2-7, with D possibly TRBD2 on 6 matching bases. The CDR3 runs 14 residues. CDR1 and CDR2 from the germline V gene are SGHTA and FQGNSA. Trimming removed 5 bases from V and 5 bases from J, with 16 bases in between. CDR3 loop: CASSLGLPWDEQYF. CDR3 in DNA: TGTGCCAGCAGCCTGGGACTGCCTTGGGACGAGCAGTACTTC.

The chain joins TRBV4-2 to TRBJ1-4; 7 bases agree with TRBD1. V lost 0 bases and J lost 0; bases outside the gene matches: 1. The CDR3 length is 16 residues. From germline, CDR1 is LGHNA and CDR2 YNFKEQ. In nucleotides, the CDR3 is TGTGCCAGCAGCCAAGAACAGGGGTCAACTAATGAAAAACTGTTTTTT. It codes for CASSQEQGSTNEKLFF.

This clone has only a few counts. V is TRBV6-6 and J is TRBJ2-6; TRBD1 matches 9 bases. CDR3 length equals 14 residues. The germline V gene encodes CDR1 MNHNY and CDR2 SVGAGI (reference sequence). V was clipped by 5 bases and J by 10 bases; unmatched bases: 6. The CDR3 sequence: CASSQGTGLNVLTF. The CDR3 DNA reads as TGTGCCAGCAGTCAGGGGACAGGGCTGAACGTCCTGACTTTC.

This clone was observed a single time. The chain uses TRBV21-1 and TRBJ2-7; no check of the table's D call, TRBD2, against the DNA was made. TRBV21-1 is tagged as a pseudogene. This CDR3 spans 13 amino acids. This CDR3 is CASSKGRDYEQYF. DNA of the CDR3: TGTGCCAGCAGCAAAGGGCGGGACTACGAGCAGTACTTC.

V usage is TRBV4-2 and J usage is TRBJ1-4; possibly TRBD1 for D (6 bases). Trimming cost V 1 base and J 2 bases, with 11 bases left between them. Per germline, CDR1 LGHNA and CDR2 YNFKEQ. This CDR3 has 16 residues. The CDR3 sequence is CASSQVRGATNEKLFF. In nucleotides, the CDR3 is TGTGCCAGCAGCCAAGTACGGGGGGCGACTAATGAAAAACTGTTTTTT.

CDR3 in DNA: TGTGCCAGCAGCGTAGATCCCACACCTCTGTTGGATGAGCAGTTCTTC. Its translation: CASSVDPTPLLDEQFF. This chain links TRBV9 with TRBJ2-1, with unresolved D. Deletions cut 0 bases from V and 8 bases from J, with 18 bases between. In germline, CDR1 is SGDLS, CDR2 YYNGEE. The CDR3 has 16 residues.

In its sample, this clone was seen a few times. The CDR3 coding sequence is TGTGCCAGCACCTCGCCCCGGGGCTACACCTTC. This codes for CASTSPRGYTF. V gene TRBV28 combines with J gene TRBJ1-2, with D unclear. Trimming removed 7 bases at V and 8 bases at J, with 11 bases between. The CDR3 is 11 amino acids. CDR1 is MDHEN, CDR2 SYDVKM, per germline.

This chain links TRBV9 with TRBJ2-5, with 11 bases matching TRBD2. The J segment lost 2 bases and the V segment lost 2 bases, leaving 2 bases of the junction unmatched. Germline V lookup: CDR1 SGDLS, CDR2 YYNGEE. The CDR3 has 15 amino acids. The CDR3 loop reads CASSVGLAVQETQYF. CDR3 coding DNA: TGTGCCAGCAGCGTGGGACTAGCGGTTCAAGAGACCCAGTACTTC.

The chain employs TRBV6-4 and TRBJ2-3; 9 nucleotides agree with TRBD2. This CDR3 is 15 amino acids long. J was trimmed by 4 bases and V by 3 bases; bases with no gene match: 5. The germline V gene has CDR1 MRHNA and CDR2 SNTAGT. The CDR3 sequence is CASSEAGGHADTQYF. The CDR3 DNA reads TGTGCCAGCAGTGAAGCGGGGGGCCATGCAGATACGCAGTATTTT.

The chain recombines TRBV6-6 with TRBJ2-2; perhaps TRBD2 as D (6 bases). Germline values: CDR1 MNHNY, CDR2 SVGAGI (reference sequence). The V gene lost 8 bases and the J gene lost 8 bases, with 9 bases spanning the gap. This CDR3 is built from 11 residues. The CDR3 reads CASAGSGELFF. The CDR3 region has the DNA TGTGCCAGCGCCGGGAGTGGGGAGCTGTTTTTT.

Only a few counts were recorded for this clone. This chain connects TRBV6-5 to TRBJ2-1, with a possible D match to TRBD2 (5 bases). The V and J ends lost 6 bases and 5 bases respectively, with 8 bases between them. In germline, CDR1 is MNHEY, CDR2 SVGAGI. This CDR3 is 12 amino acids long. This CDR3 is CASRAGDNEQFF. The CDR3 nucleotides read TGTGCCAGCAGAGCCGGGGACAATGAGCAGTTCTTC.

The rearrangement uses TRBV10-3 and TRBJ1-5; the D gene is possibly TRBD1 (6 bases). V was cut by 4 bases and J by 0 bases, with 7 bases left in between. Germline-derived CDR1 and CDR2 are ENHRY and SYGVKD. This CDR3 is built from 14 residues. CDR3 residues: CAISAGDSNQPQHF. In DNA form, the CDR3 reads TGTGCCATCAGTGCAGGGGATAGCAATCAGCCCCAGCATTTT.

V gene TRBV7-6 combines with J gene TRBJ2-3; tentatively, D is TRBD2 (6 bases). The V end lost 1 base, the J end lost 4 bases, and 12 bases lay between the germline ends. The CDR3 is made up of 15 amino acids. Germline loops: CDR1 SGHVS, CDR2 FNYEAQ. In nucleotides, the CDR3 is TGTGCCAGCAGCTTAGAGCAGACTAGGGCAGATACGCAGTATTTT. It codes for CASSLEQTRADTQYF.

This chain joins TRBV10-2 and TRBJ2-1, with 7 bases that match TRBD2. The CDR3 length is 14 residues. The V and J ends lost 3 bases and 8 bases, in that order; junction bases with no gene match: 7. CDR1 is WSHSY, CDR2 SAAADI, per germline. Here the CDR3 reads CASSEGAGVDEQFF. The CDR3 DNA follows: TGCGCCAGCAGTGAAGGGGCGGGAGTCGATGAGCAGTTCTTC.

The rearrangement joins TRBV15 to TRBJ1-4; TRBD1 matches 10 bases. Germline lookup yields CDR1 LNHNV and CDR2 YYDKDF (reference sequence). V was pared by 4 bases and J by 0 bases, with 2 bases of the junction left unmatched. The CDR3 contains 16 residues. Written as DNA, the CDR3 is TGTGCCACCAGCATCGGACAGGGGGCAACTAATGAAAAACTGTTTTTT. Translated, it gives CATSIGQGATNEKLFF.

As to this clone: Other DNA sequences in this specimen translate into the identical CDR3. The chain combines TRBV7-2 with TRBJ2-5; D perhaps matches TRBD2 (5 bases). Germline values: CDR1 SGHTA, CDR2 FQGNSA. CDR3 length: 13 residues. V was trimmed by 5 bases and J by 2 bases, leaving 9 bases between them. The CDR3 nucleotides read TGTGCCAGCAGCCGAGGGTTGCAAGAGACCCAGTACTTC. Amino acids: CASSRGLQETQYF.